Below are 27 T cell receptor beta chains sequenced from a single sample in a study of shared clonotypes between healthy human individuals. Generated by immunoSEQ multiplex PCR, the TCRdb table keeps only in-frame clones and is missing some. The sample yields roughly 2.5 million clones, approximately 92% seen once. The sequenced sample was naive CD4+ T cells sorted from blood. The subset here: CD45RA+ positively selected. These receptor sequences come from a man in his late teens or twenties in good health.

V is TRBV6-1 and J is TRBJ1-5; D is ambiguous. The length of the CDR3 is 15 residues. Trimming cost V 0 bases and J 3 bases, with 9 bases left between them. CDR1 is MNHNS, CDR2 SASEGT, per germline. CDR3 DNA sequence: TGTGCCAGCAGTGAAGCGCGCACGGACAATCAGCCCCAGCATTTT. Amino acid sequence: CASSEARTDNQPQHF.

The chain has TRBV4-1 and TRBJ2-2; tentative D call: TRBD1 (6 bases). CDR3 size: 16 residues. V was shortened by 7 bases and J by 0 bases, with 15 bases between the two germline ends. In germline, CDR1 is MGHRA, CDR2 YSYEKL. CDR3 region: CASKFQGSTNTGELFF. CDR3 nucleotides: TGCGCCAGCAAGTTTCAGGGGTCAACGAACACCGGGGAGCTGTTTTTT.

The chain is built from TRBV10-3 and TRBJ1-2; 11 bases are a match to TRBD1. CDR3 size: 14 residues. Germline loops: CDR1 ENHRY, CDR2 SYGVKD. Germline trimming cut 6 bases from V and 2 bases from J; bases unmatched to any gene: 2. The DNA of the CDR3 is TGTGCCATCAGAGGGACAGGGGGGAACTATGGCTACACCTTC. As protein: CAIRGTGGNYGYTF.

This clone was observed a handful of times. The rearrangement links TRBV2 to TRBJ1-2; D remains unclear. CDR1 and CDR2 from the germline V gene are SNHLY and FYNNEI. The CDR3 has 11 residues. V was shortened by 7 bases and J by 5 bases, with 8 bases between the two germline ends. The DNA for the CDR3 is TGTGCCAGCAAGGAGGAGTATGGCTACACCTTC. Translated: CASKEEYGYTF.

V and J are TRBV25-1 and TRBJ2-3; D is unresolved. This CDR3 has 13 amino acids. The germline V and J ends were trimmed by 4 bases and 3 bases, with 8 bases remaining between them. CDR1 MGHDK and CDR2 SYGVNS come from the germline V gene. This CDR3 is CASSALRTDTQYF. DNA for the CDR3: TGTGCCAGCAGTGCCCTCCGAACAGATACGCAGTATTTT.

The V call is TRBV5-1, the J call TRBJ1-3; D unresolved. CDR3 size: 14 residues. The ends were cut back, 4 bases at V and 1 base at J, with 9 bases in the middle. Germline CDR1 reads SGHRS; CDR2 reads YFSETQ. CDR3 region: CASSVDLSGNTIYF. The CDR3 DNA is TGCGCCAGCAGCGTGGACTTGTCTGGAAACACCATATATTTT.

This chain connects TRBV2 to TRBJ1-1, with a tentative D call TRBD1 (5 bases). The CDR3 contains 13 residues. Trimming left V 10 bases short and J 4 bases short, with 16 bases between. Per germline, CDR1 SNHLY and CDR2 FYNNEI. The CDR3 is CAIQVGRITEAFF. CDR3 bases: TGTGCCATCCAAGTGGGGCGGATCACTGAAGCTTTCTTT.

The V call is TRBV5-4, the J call TRBJ2-7; D is ambiguous. The ends were cut back, 0 bases at V and 5 bases at J, with 9 bases in the middle. Germline assignment: CDR1 SGHNT and CDR2 YYREEE (reference sequence). This CDR3 has 13 amino acids. CDR3 DNA: TGTGCCAGCAGCTTGGCAGGACGGAACGAGCAGTACTTC. It specifies CASSLAGRNEQYF.

The rearrangement joins TRBV5-5 to TRBJ2-2; D possibly corresponds to TRBD2 (5 bases). Trimming left V 2 bases short and J 0 bases short, with 8 bases between. There are 15 residues in the CDR3. The germline V gene encodes CDR1 SGHKS and CDR2 YYEKEE (reference sequence). The CDR3 loop reads CASSFEAANTGELFF. CDR3 in DNA: TGTGCCAGCAGCTTTGAAGCGGCGAACACCGGGGAGCTGTTTTTT.

In DNA form, the CDR3 reads TGTGCCAGCTCACCTGTTAAGGGGGTCGGCACAGATACGCAGTATTTT. Its translation: CASSPVKGVGTDTQYF. This chain uses TRBV18 with TRBJ2-3, with D possibly TRBD1 on 6 matching bases. V lost 3 bases, J lost 1 base, and 14 bases lay in between. The CDR3 has 16 residues. Looked up from germline, CDR1 is KGHSH and CDR2 is LQKENI.

The genes are TRBV7-2 and TRBJ2-7; TRBD2 matches at 13 bases. Per germline, CDR1 SGHTA and CDR2 FQGNSA. V shed 5 bases, J shed 5 bases, and the junction held 15 bases outside the gene matches. This CDR3 is built from 18 residues. The CDR3 region is CASSRRGTRLAGGHEQYF. For the CDR3, the DNA is TGTGCCAGCAGCCGACGGGGAACCAGACTAGCGGGAGGCCACGAGCAGTACTTC.

J is TRBJ1-5 and V is TRBV2, with TRBD1 as a possible D gene (5 bases). This CDR3 is 15 amino acids long. Per germline, CDR1 SNHLY and CDR2 FYNNEI. Trimming took 0 bases from V and 6 from J, leaving 12 bases between them. This chain's CDR3 is CASSEARQGSQPQHF. DNA for the CDR3: TGTGCCAGCAGTGAAGCTCGGCAGGGTAGTCAGCCCCAGCATTTT.

V usage is TRBV11-2 and J usage is TRBJ2-2; 7 bases align to TRBD2. V lost 2 bases and J lost 1; bases outside the gene matches: 4. The germline V gene encodes CDR1 SGHAT and CDR2 FQNNGV. The CDR3 extends over 16 amino acids. The CDR3 sequence: CASSLSSGGNTGELFF. DNA of the CDR3: TGTGCCAGCAGCTTATCTAGCGGAGGGAACACCGGGGAGCTGTTTTTT.

The rearrangement links TRBV7-9 to TRBJ1-5; 7 nucleotides align to TRBD1. Germline loops: CDR1 SEHNR, CDR2 FQNEAQ (reference sequence). This CDR3 contains 16 residues. The ends lost 3 bases at V and 3 bases at J; junction bases unmatched: 8. CDR3 sequence reads: CASSFGTGVANQPQHF. CDR3 bases: TGTGCCAGCAGCTTTGGCACAGGGGTGGCCAATCAGCCCCAGCATTTT.

This clone is a singleton in its sample. This chain uses TRBV19 with TRBJ1-5; D is ambiguous. The CDR3 runs to 15 residues. Germline V gene sequence: CDR1 LNHDA, CDR2 SQIVND (reference sequence). With 5 bases removed from V and 7 bases from J, the gap between germline ends came to 18 bases. For the CDR3, the DNA is TGTGCCAGTAGTCACCTCGGGGATCTCGGACAGCCCCAGCATTTT. Its translation is CASSHLGDLGQPQHF.

The chain combines TRBV7-9 with TRBJ2-5; possibly TRBD1 for D (5 bases). CDR1 is SEHNR, CDR2 FQNEAQ, per germline (reference sequence). Trimming left V 5 bases short and J 9 bases short, with 22 bases between. The CDR3 sequence is 15 residues long. CDR3 DNA: TGTGCCAGCAGCCTACCTGGAACAGGTCGTACGGCCCAGTACTTC. Translated, it gives CASSLPGTGRTAQYF.

The gene calls are TRBV6-1 and TRBJ1-3, with 8 bases aligning to TRBD1. Germline V gene lookup returns CDR1 MNHNS and CDR2 SASEGT. With V trimmed by 3 bases and J by 4 bases, 2 bases remained unmatched. The CDR3 runs to 14 residues. CDR3 DNA sequence: TGTGCCAGCAGTGACAGGGGGCTGGGAAACACCATATATTTT. Protein product: CASSDRGLGNTIYF.

V and J are TRBV6-1 and TRBJ1-1; 12 nucleotides align to TRBD1. V lost 6 bases and J lost 3; bases outside the gene matches: 5. Germline lookup yields CDR1 MNHNS and CDR2 SASEGT. The CDR3 contains 15 residues. The CDR3 DNA is TGTGCCAGCAGGGGACAGGGGGCACTGGACACTGAAGCTTTCTTT. Protein: CASRGQGALDTEAFF.

This clone occurred once. The chain is built from TRBV6-5 and TRBJ1-1; possible D gene TRBD1, 6 bases. In germline, CDR1 is MNHEY, CDR2 SVGAGI. Trimming left V 1 base short and J 3 bases short, with 9 bases between. This CDR3 comprises 14 residues. This chain's CDR3 is CASSYWGQDTEAFF. In DNA form, the CDR3 reads TGTGCCAGCAGTTACTGGGGGCAGGACACTGAAGCTTTCTTT.

J is TRBJ2-5 and V is TRBV5-1; 10 nucleotides align to TRBD2. With 3 bases clipped from V and 9 bases from J, the junction kept 5 bases outside the gene matches. CDR3 length equals 13 residues. The V gene's germline CDR1 is SGHRS and CDR2 YFSETQ. The CDR3 protein is CASSSSGGAAQYF. DNA of the CDR3: TGCGCCAGCAGCTCAAGCGGGGGGGCGGCCCAGTACTTC.

This chain joins TRBV21-1 and TRBJ1-3. TRBV21-1 is termed a pseudogene. The CDR3 consists of 13 residues. CDR3 in amino acids: CASIDPSGNTIYF. The CDR3 region has the DNA TGTGCCAGCATTGACCCCTCTGGAAACACCATATATTTT.

The rearrangement uses TRBV6-6 and TRBJ2-7; possible D gene TRBD1, 6 bases. CDR1 is MNHNY, CDR2 SVGAGI, per germline (reference sequence). Trimming stripped 5 bases from V and 6 bases from J, with 11 bases between. CDR3 size: 12 residues. The CDR3 nucleotides are TGTGCCAGCAGTGGACCGACAGGCGAGCAGTACTTC. Protein: CASSGPTGEQYF.

The chain uses TRBV5-1 and TRBJ2-2, with D unresolved. CDR1 is SGHRS, CDR2 YFSETQ, per germline. V gave up 6 bases and J gave up 0 bases, with 9 bases separating them. The CDR3 has 14 residues. CDR3 sequence reads: CASKSSANTGELFF. The CDR3 DNA reads TGCGCCAGCAAAAGCAGCGCGAACACCGGGGAGCTGTTTTTT.

The chain combines TRBV10-3 with TRBJ1-2; 7 nucleotides align to TRBD1. The V segment lost 0 bases and the J segment 6 bases; nucleotides outside the gene matches: 7. The CDR3 spans 15 residues. Germline lookup yields CDR1 ENHRY and CDR2 SYGVKD. In DNA form, the CDR3 reads TGTGCCATCAGTGAGTCTAGGGGGCGCGTAAATGGCTACACCTTC. It encodes CAISESRGRVNGYTF.

This chain joins TRBV5-1 and TRBJ2-3; tentative D call: TRBD2 (5 bases). The V end was cut by 3 bases, the J end by 2 bases, with 16 bases between. Germline CDR1 and CDR2: SGHRS and YFSETQ. This CDR3 has 16 residues. The CDR3 loop reads CASSSSWRGPTDTQYF. The CDR3 DNA sequence: TGCGCCAGCAGCTCCAGTTGGAGAGGGCCCACAGATACGCAGTATTTT.

The genes are TRBV4-1 and TRBJ1-1; the D gene is possibly TRBD1 (6 bases). Germline lookup yields CDR1 MGHRA and CDR2 YSYEKL. Trimming took off 0 bases at V and 5 bases at J, with 19 bases between the two ends. The CDR3 runs 17 residues. CDR3 protein: CASSQDLEGGRRTEAFF. The CDR3 DNA reads as TGCGCCAGCAGCCAAGATTTGGAAGGGGGGCGTCGGACTGAAGCTTTCTTT.

The chain is built from TRBV27 and TRBJ2-7, with D uncertain. CDR1 MNHEY and CDR2 SMNVEV come from the germline V gene (reference sequence). V gave up 3 bases and J gave up 0 bases, with 9 bases separating them. The CDR3 has 14 amino acids. CDR3: CASSFGISSYEQYF. The CDR3 DNA is TGTGCCAGCAGTTTTGGTATTAGCTCCTACGAGCAGTACTTC.